Presented here are 23 T cell receptor beta chains from one specimen sequenced in a study of CD8 T cells in Susac syndrome. When the RNA was reverse transcribed, random hexamers were used with an input of about 0.45 to 1 ug. TCRdb reanalysed the immunoSEQ multiplex PCR reads using MiXCR and keeps one entry per CDR3 protein. Here the sample spans more than 100,000 distinct CDR3 sequences, over 90% being singletons. The sample comprised CD4+ T cells from PBMCs. These receptors were obtained from a human donor with Susac syndrome.

The CDR3 DNA reads as TGTGCCAGCAGCCTCCCCGGGACCAAGACTTACGAGCAGTACTTC. Its translation: CASSLPGTKTYEQYF. The V gene is TRBV28, the J gene TRBJ2-7; D is tentatively TRBD1 or TRBD2 (5 bases each). Trimming pared 6 bases from V and 4 bases from J, leaving 19 bases between. The CDR3 runs 15 residues. The germline V gene encodes CDR1 MDHEN and CDR2 SYDVKM.

The chain links TRBV20-1 to TRBJ2-5; D not certain. Germline lookup yields CDR1 DFQATT and CDR2 SNEGSKA (reference sequence). Trimming left V 5 bases short and J 2 bases short, with 9 bases between. CDR3 length: 12 residues. CDR3: CSASRIQETQYF. The DNA for the CDR3 is TGCAGTGCTTCTCGGATTCAAGAGACCCAGTACTTC.

This clonotype was seen just once. This chain uses TRBV29-1 with TRBJ2-4; D may be TRBD2 (6 bases). Trimming removed 5 bases from V and 3 bases from J, with 11 bases in between. Germline assignment: CDR1 SQVTM and CDR2 ANQGSEA. The CDR3 has 13 residues. CDR3 nucleotide sequence: TGCAGCGTTTCGGGAGCCAACAAAAACATTCAGTACTTC. Encoded protein: CSVSGANKNIQYF. Full variable domain (remainder filled in from reference TRBV29-1 and TRBJ2-4): SAVISQKPSRDICQRGTSLTIQCQVDSQVTMMFWYRQQPGQSLTLIATANQGSEATYESGFVIDKFPISRPNLTFSTLTVSNMSPEDSSIYLCSVSGANKNIQYFGAGTRLSVL.

The gene calls are TRBV7-9 and TRBJ2-7; D possibly corresponds to TRBD2 (5 bases). The CDR3 runs 13 residues. V was pared by 0 bases and J by 6 bases, with 9 bases between. CDR1 is SEHNR and CDR2 is FQNEAQ in the germline V gene (reference sequence). CDR3 DNA: TGTGCCAGCAGCTTAGCGGGAGCCTCCGAGCAGTACTTC. This translates into CASSLAGASEQYF.

The V call is TRBV5-1, the J call TRBJ2-7, with D unresolved. Germline CDR1 SGHRS, CDR2 YFSETQ. This CDR3 region has 13 residues. The V end was cut by 0 bases, the J end by 7 bases, with 11 bases between. The DNA for the CDR3 is TGCGCCAGCAGCTTGGCCGGCCAACAGGAGCAGTACTTC. This gives the protein CASSLAGQQEQYF.

This chain links TRBV12-3 or TRBV12-4 with TRBJ2-4; 7 nucleotides align to TRBD2. This CDR3 has 16 residues. V lost 3 bases, J lost 0 bases, and 5 bases stayed unmatched. This CDR3 is CASSLSGIVAKNIQYF. The CDR3 nucleotides are TGTGCCAGCAGTTTGAGCGGGATCGTAGCCAAAAACATTCAGTACTTC.

J is TRBJ2-1 and V is TRBV9; maybe TRBD2 (6 bases). This CDR3 is 13 amino acids long. CDR1 and CDR2 from the germline V gene are SGDLS and YYNGEE. The V end was cut by 3 bases, the J end by 7 bases, with 11 bases between. The CDR3 sequence is CASSGLLANEQFF. CDR3 DNA sequence: TGTGCCAGCAGCGGACTACTAGCTAATGAGCAGTTCTTC.

This chain connects TRBV3-1 to TRBJ1-2, with a tentative D call TRBD1 (5 bases). CDR1 is LGHDT and CDR2 is YNNKEL in the germline V gene (reference sequence). Trimming removed 1 base from V and 6 bases from J, with 12 bases in between. The CDR3 runs to 14 residues. CDR3 coding DNA: TGTGCCAGCAGCCAAGTAGTCAGGGCGGATGGCTACACCTTC. Its translation is CASSQVVRADGYTF. The full variable domain, its missing parts supplied by reference TRBV3-1 and TRBJ1-2, is DTAVSQTPKYLVTQMGNDKSIKCEQNLGHDTMYWYKQDSKKFLKIMFSYNNKELIINETVPNRFSPKSPDKAHLNLHINSLELGDSAVYFCASSQVVRADGYTFGSGTRLTVV.

The rearrangement joins TRBV4-2 to TRBJ2-2; D is unresolved. This CDR3 contains 15 residues. Germline CDR1 reads LGHNA; CDR2 reads YNFKEQ. V lost 0 bases to trimming and J lost 4 bases, with 9 bases between them. The CDR3 loop is CASSQDPESTGELFF. CDR3 DNA: TGTGCCAGCAGCCAAGATCCAGAATCCACCGGGGAGCTGTTTTTT.

Only one count was recorded for this clonotype. J is TRBJ2-7 and V is TRBV20-1, with 8 bases identical to TRBD2. From germline, CDR1 is DFQATT and CDR2 SNEGSKA (reference sequence). With 6 bases clipped from V and 5 bases from J, the junction kept 12 bases outside the gene matches. The CDR3 runs to 14 residues. CDR3 nucleotides: TGCAGTGCGAGACCAAGCGGGAGAATGAACGAGCAGTACTTC. Translated: CSARPSGRMNEQYF.

This clonotype has a single count. This rearrangement joins TRBV12-3 or TRBV12-4 to TRBJ2-7, with D tentatively TRBD2 (5 bases). The V end lost 5 bases, the J end lost 6 bases, and 26 bases lay between the germline ends. The CDR3 sequence is 17 residues long. The CDR3 is CASSPRMGGSGSGEQYF. DNA of the CDR3: TGTGCCAGCAGTCCGCGGATGGGCGGGTCGGGGTCGGGCGAGCAGTACTTC.

The chain has TRBV7-9 and TRBJ2-2, with D uncertain. Germline loops: CDR1 SEHNR, CDR2 FQNEAQ (reference sequence). The CDR3 covers 14 residues. V gave up 2 bases and J gave up 3 bases, with 7 bases separating them. CDR3 DNA: TGTGCCAGCAGCTTATTTCAGGACACCGGGGAGCTGTTTTTT. As protein: CASSLFQDTGELFF.

This sequence joins TRBV30 and TRBJ2-3, with TRBD1 as a possible D gene (6 bases). V gave up 4 bases and J gave up 3 bases, with 17 bases separating them. The CDR3 is 15 residues long. The V gene's germline CDR1 is GTSNPN and CDR2 SVGIG (reference sequence). The CDR3 reads CAWMVWQGKTDTQYF. For the CDR3, the DNA is TGTGCCTGGATGGTGTGGCAGGGGAAGACAGATACGCAGTATTTT.

The V and J genes are TRBV20-1 and TRBJ1-1; D is possibly TRBD1 (6 bases). This CDR3 is 12 amino acids long. CDR1 is DFQATT, CDR2 SNEGSKA, per germline (reference sequence). The V gene lost 4 bases and the J gene lost 1 base, with 7 bases spanning the gap. The CDR3 reads CSAKGGNTEAFF. The DNA of the CDR3 is TGCAGTGCTAAAGGGGGGAACACTGAAGCTTTCTTT.

This chain joins TRBV5-1 and TRBJ2-5; possible D gene TRBD2, 5 bases. The CDR3 is 15 residues long. V lost 0 bases, J lost 2 bases, and 11 bases lay in between. Germline loops: CDR1 SGHRS, CDR2 YFSETQ. This CDR3 reads CASSLERRGQETQYF. The CDR3 DNA follows: TGCGCCAGCAGCTTGGAGCGGAGAGGGCAAGAGACCCAGTACTTC.

V and J are TRBV24-1 and TRBJ1-5; D perhaps matches TRBD1 (6 bases). Trimming shortened V by 6 bases and J by 1 base, and 9 bases separated the two germline ends. CDR3 length: 14 residues. Germline V gene data show CDR1 as KGHDR and CDR2 as SFDVKD. The CDR3 DNA follows: TGTGCCACCAGTATGACAGGAAGCAATCAGCCCCAGCATTTT. It encodes CATSMTGSNQPQHF.

The chain combines TRBV30 with TRBJ2-5, with 10 bases identical to TRBD1. With 2 bases clipped from V and 4 bases from J, the junction kept 10 bases outside the gene matches. Per the germline V gene, CDR1 is GTSNPN and CDR2 is SVGIG (reference sequence). The CDR3 length is 16 residues. CDR3 bases: TGTGCCTGGAGTCCTCTCCCCGGGACAGGGGTAGAGACCCAGTACTTC. This sequence encodes CAWSPLPGTGVETQYF.

This rearrangement joins TRBV7-8 to TRBJ1-5; unclear D gene. The germline V gene has CDR1 SGHVS and CDR2 FQNEAQ. Trimming removed 1 base at V and 1 base at J, with 5 bases between. The CDR3 length is 14 residues. CDR3 bases: TGTGCCAGCAGCTTAGGGGCCAGCAATCAGCCCCAGCATTTT. It yields the protein CASSLGASNQPQHF.

This chain connects TRBV9 to TRBJ1-1; no clear D gene. In germline, CDR1 is SGDLS, CDR2 YYNGEE. The CDR3 contains 14 residues. Trimming cost V 5 bases and J 1 base, with 12 bases left between them. CDR3 DNA: TGTGCCAGCAGTACATTCCAGGCGAACACTGAAGCTTTCTTT. Protein product: CASSTFQANTEAFF.

V is TRBV7-2 and J is TRBJ2-2; no clear D gene. Germline V gene data show CDR1 as SGHTA and CDR2 as FQGNSA. CDR3 length: 14 amino acids. The V gene lost 5 bases and the J gene lost 4 bases, with 11 bases spanning the gap. The CDR3 nucleotides are TGTGCCAGCAGCCTTGGACGCTTCACCGGGGAGCTGTTTTTT. Its translation: CASSLGRFTGELFF.

As DNA, the CDR3 is TGCAGTGCTACCAGACAGAGTAACACTGAAGCTTTCTTT. This codes for CSATRQSNTEAFF. The J gene is TRBJ1-1, the V gene TRBV20-1; possible D gene TRBD1, 5 bases. This CDR3 is built from 13 residues. Trimming shortened V by 4 bases and J by 2 bases, and 11 bases separated the two germline ends. Germline V gene lookup returns CDR1 DFQATT and CDR2 SNEGSKA (reference sequence).

The J gene is TRBJ2-2, the V gene TRBV15; TRBD1 matches at 8 bases. In germline, CDR1 is LNHNV, CDR2 YYDKDF (reference sequence). V was clipped by 1 base and J by 6 bases; unmatched bases: 7. The CDR3 sequence is 16 residues long. CDR3 region: CATSRARTGRSGELFF. The CDR3 DNA is TGTGCCACCAGCAGAGCTCGGACAGGGAGGTCCGGGGAGCTGTTTTTT.

The chain is built from TRBV20-1 and TRBJ1-2; possibly TRBD1 for D (6 bases). This CDR3 has 13 residues. With 2 bases removed from V and 4 bases from J, the gap between germline ends came to 11 bases. Per the germline V gene, CDR1 is DFQATT and CDR2 is SNEGSKA (reference sequence). The CDR3 protein is CSARQGSSYGYTF. Written as DNA, the CDR3 is TGCAGTGCTAGACAGGGGTCGTCCTATGGCTACACCTTC.